The 28 T cell receptor beta chains listed next were all sequenced from one sample in a study of cytomegalovirus exposure and HLA in healthy donors (dated by TCRdb to about 2017). Library preparation employed the immunoSEQ multiplex PCR assay. For the multiplex PCR, a mixture combining 60 forward primers for TCR Vbeta segments and 13 reverse primers for TCR Jbeta segments was used. TCRdb took over this immuneACCESS table, retaining in-frame rearrangements with V and J assigned. Such tables are incomplete; in checked studies, under half of the missing clones stem from an unresolved V gene, and the remainder is unexplained. The sample's records list about 160,000 clones. The top ten clonotypes cover 1.3% of the sample. The specimen sequenced was PBMCs. These receptors originate from a woman aged 60-75 years in good health and CMV-seronegative.

V and J are TRBV9 and TRBJ2-1, with TRBD1 as a possible D gene (6 bases). The germline V and J ends were trimmed by 4 bases and 9 bases, with 17 bases remaining between them. Germline V gene sequence: CDR1 SGDLS, CDR2 YYNGEE. This CDR3 region has 14 residues. Written as DNA, the CDR3 is TGTGCCAGCAGCTCCCCGGTCACCAGGGGTGAGCAGTTCTTC. Protein sequence: CASSSPVTRGEQFF.

The V gene is TRBV29-1, the J gene TRBJ2-7; 7 bases line up with TRBD2. V trimming: 5 bases; J trimming: 0 bases; junction bases outside the gene matches: 7. The germline V gene encodes CDR1 SQVTM and CDR2 ANQGSEA. The CDR3 sequence is 14 residues long. CDR3 protein: CSVSHWGGSYEQYF. In nucleotides, the CDR3 is TGCAGCGTTTCCCACTGGGGGGGCTCCTACGAGCAGTACTTC.

CDR3 residues: CASSHEGDTQYF. The DNA of the CDR3 is TGTGCCAGCAGCCATGAGGGAGATACGCAGTATTTT. The J gene is TRBJ2-3, the V gene TRBV7-6; possibly TRBD2 for D (5 bases). Trimming cost V 5 bases and J 5 bases, with 8 bases left between them. CDR3 length: 12 residues. Germline lookup yields CDR1 SGHVS and CDR2 FNYEAQ.

The chain carries TRBV2 and TRBJ1-5, with 9 bases that match TRBD1. The V gene's germline CDR1 is SNHLY and CDR2 FYNNEI. Germline trimming cut 6 bases from V and 6 bases from J; bases unmatched to any gene: 3. This CDR3 region has 13 residues. The CDR3 sequence: CASRQGARQPQHF. The CDR3 DNA is TGTGCCAGCAGACAGGGGGCTCGTCAGCCCCAGCATTTT.

The rearrangement links TRBV19 to TRBJ2-1, with unresolved D. The CDR3 consists of 11 residues. Germline CDR1 LNHDA, CDR2 SQIVND (reference sequence). V lost 4 bases, J lost 5 bases, and 3 bases lay in between. CDR3 in DNA: TGTGCCAGTAGTACCAACAATGAGCAGTTCTTC. Amino acid sequence: CASSTNNEQFF.

This rearrangement joins TRBV9 to TRBJ1-6; D unclear. With 6 bases removed from V and 6 bases from J, the gap between germline ends came to 16 bases. This CDR3 has 15 residues. Per the germline V gene, CDR1 is SGDLS and CDR2 is YYNGEE. CDR3 in DNA: TGTGCCAGCACCGCCGGGAGTACCCTTAATTCACCCCTCCACTTT. Its protein product is CASTAGSTLNSPLHF.

The V call is TRBV7-2, the J call TRBJ1-3; D ambiguous. This CDR3 is 17 amino acids long. Looked up from germline, CDR1 is SGHTA and CDR2 is FQGNSA. The V end lost 2 bases, the J end lost 0 bases, and 14 bases lay between the germline ends. In DNA, the CDR3 is TGTGCCAGCAGCTTACAGAGCCCGGGGTCCTCTGGAAACACCATATATTTT. Its translation is CASSLQSPGSSGNTIYF. Full variable domain (missing parts from reference TRBV7-2 and TRBJ1-3): GAGVSQSPSNKVTEKGKDVELRCDPISGHTALYWYRQSLGQGLEFLIYFQGNSAPDKSGLPSDRFSAERTGGSVSTLTIQRTQQEDSAVYLCASSLQSPGSSGNTIYFGEGSWLTVV.

The V gene is TRBV6-5, the J gene TRBJ1-6; D call uncertain. This CDR3 is built from 12 residues. Germline loops: CDR1 MNHEY, CDR2 SVGAGI. V shed 5 bases and J shed 9 bases, with 8 bases lying between them. The CDR3 coding sequence is TGTGCCAGCAGTGCCCCCGGTTCACCCCTCCACTTT. This translates into CASSAPGSPLHF.

The chain carries TRBV6-5 and TRBJ2-1; the D is unclear. Per the germline V gene, CDR1 is MNHEY and CDR2 is SVGAGI. This CDR3 has 14 residues. Between the trimmed V and J ends, which lost 8 bases and 3 bases, there was a span of 14 bases. The CDR3 protein is CASGLSFNYNEQFF. In DNA form, the CDR3 reads TGTGCCAGCGGGCTTTCCTTCAACTACAATGAGCAGTTCTTC.

The CDR3 here is CASSLGQNYNSPLHF. The CDR3 nucleotides read TGCGCCAGCAGCTTGGGACAGAATTATAATTCACCCCTCCACTTT. V is TRBV5-1 and J is TRBJ1-6; tentative D call: TRBD1 (5 bases). The CDR3 extends over 15 amino acids. Germline loops: CDR1 SGHRS, CDR2 YFSETQ. The V gene lost 0 bases and the J gene lost 4 bases, with 8 bases spanning the gap.

The V gene is TRBV7-3, the J gene TRBJ1-5; 7 bases are a match to TRBD1. Germline assignment: CDR1 SGHTA and CDR2 FQGTGA. This CDR3 is 15 amino acids long. The ends lost 0 bases at V and 6 bases at J; junction bases unmatched: 5. The CDR3 loop reads CASSLTGGAGQPQHF. DNA of the CDR3: TGTGCCAGCAGCTTAACAGGGGGCGCAGGTCAGCCCCAGCATTTT. Variable domain in full (rest from reference TRBV7-3 and TRBJ1-5): GAGVSQTPSNKVTEKGKYVELRCDPISGHTALYWYRQSLGQGPEFLIYFQGTGAADDSGLPNDRFFAVRPEGSVSTLKIQRTERGDSAVYLCASSLTGGAGQPQHFGDGTRLSIL.

The V and J genes are TRBV5-1 and TRBJ1-1, with 8 bases fitting TRBD1. The J segment lost 3 bases and the V segment lost 3 bases, leaving 4 bases of the junction unmatched. The CDR3 contains 14 residues. The germline CDR1 and CDR2 sequences are SGHRS and YFSETQ. CDR3: CASSSGGLDTEAFF. In nucleotides, the CDR3 is TGCGCCAGCAGCTCAGGGGGCTTGGACACTGAAGCTTTCTTT.

The J gene is TRBJ2-2, the V gene TRBV6-1, with TRBD2 matching over 9 bases. V lost 4 bases, J lost 3 bases, and 3 bases stayed unmatched. The germline CDR1 and CDR2 sequences are MNHNS and SASEGT. The CDR3 sequence is 15 residues long. The CDR3 spells CASSGGGGHTGELFF. CDR3 sequence (DNA): TGTGCCAGCAGTGGCGGGGGGGGCCACACCGGGGAGCTGTTTTTT.

The J gene is TRBJ1-3, the V gene TRBV5-4; D ambiguous. Looked up from germline, CDR1 is SGHNT and CDR2 is YYREEE (reference sequence). Trimming took 0 bases from V and 4 from J, leaving 8 bases between them. This CDR3 has 14 residues. CDR3 residues: CASSLETGGNTIYF. DNA for the CDR3: TGTGCCAGCAGCTTGGAAACGGGAGGAAACACCATATATTTT.

The gene calls are TRBV18 and TRBJ1-2, with D possibly TRBD1 on 5 matching bases. V lost 0 bases and J lost 8, with 10 bases in between. Germline CDR1 is KGHSH and CDR2 is LQKENI. CDR3 length: 13 residues. The CDR3 is CASSPPTRDGYTF. Written as DNA, the CDR3 is TGTGCCAGCTCACCACCGACGCGGGACGGCTACACCTTC.

The chain carries TRBV5-1 and TRBJ2-2; D possibly corresponds to TRBD2 (6 bases). The CDR3 is 16 amino acids. Trimming stripped 0 bases from V and 6 bases from J, with 15 bases between. Germline values: CDR1 SGHRS, CDR2 YFSETQ. CDR3 region: CASSLAGLRVAGELFF. The DNA of the CDR3 is TGCGCCAGCAGCTTGGCCGGACTAAGAGTCGCCGGGGAGCTGTTTTTT. The variable domain in full, completed from reference TRBV5-1 and TRBJ2-2, reads KAGVTQTPRYLIKTRGQQVTLSCSPISGHRSVSWYQQTPGQGLQFLFEYFSETQRNKGNFPGRFSGRQFSNSRSEMNVSTLELGDSALYLCASSLAGLRVAGELFFGEGSRLTVL.

The gene calls are TRBV7-9 and TRBJ1-1; 9 nucleotides agree with TRBD1. The CDR3 covers 17 residues. Germline V gene sequence: CDR1 SEHNR, CDR2 FQNEAQ (reference sequence). With V trimmed by 4 bases and J by 0 bases, 9 bases remained unmatched. The CDR3 DNA reads as TGTGCCAGCAGCTGGGACAGGGTCTACTCGATGAACACTGAAGCTTTCTTT. This gives the protein CASSWDRVYSMNTEAFF.

The J gene is TRBJ2-7, the V gene TRBV29-1, with 8 bases that match TRBD2. V lost 1 base and J lost 0; bases outside the gene matches: 5. In germline, CDR1 is SQVTM, CDR2 ANQGSEA. The CDR3 length is 15 residues. The CDR3 coding sequence is TGCAGCGTTGAAGGGACTAGCACAAGCTCCTACGAGCAGTACTTC. This encodes CSVEGTSTSSYEQYF.

V usage is TRBV5-1 and J usage is TRBJ2-1, with D maybe TRBD2 (6 bases). CDR1 is SGHRS and CDR2 is YFSETQ in the germline V gene. Trimming stripped 3 bases from V and 0 bases from J, with 10 bases between. This CDR3 has 15 amino acids. CDR3 sequence: CASSYGTGSYNEQFF. DNA for the CDR3: TGCGCCAGCAGCTACGGGACTGGCTCCTACAATGAGCAGTTCTTC.

The chain is built from TRBV11-2 and TRBJ2-5, with TRBD2 as a possible D gene (7 bases). Germline-derived CDR1 and CDR2 are SGHAT and FQNNGV. Trimming removed 0 bases from V and 1 base from J, with 21 bases in between. The CDR3 has 19 residues. The CDR3 DNA is TGTGCCAGCAGCTTAGACGGAGCTGGCGGGGGCCGTATCCAAGAGACCCAGTACTTC. Translated, it gives CASSLDGAGGGRIQETQYF.

The chain employs TRBV7-3 and TRBJ2-5, with TRBD1 as a possible D gene (5 bases). The CDR3 totals 13 residues. Trimming took 5 bases from V and 2 from J, leaving 9 bases between them. In germline, CDR1 is SGHTA, CDR2 FQGTGA. CDR3 DNA: TGTGCCAGCAGCGTTCAGGGACAAGAGACCCAGTACTTC. It translates to CASSVQGQETQYF. The full variable domain, in which reference TRBV7-3 and TRBJ2-5 provide the parts outside the CDR3, is GAGVSQTPSNKVTEKGKYVELRCDPISGHTALYWYRQSLGQGPEFLIYFQGTGAADDSGLPNDRFFAVRPEGSVSTLKIQRTERGDSAVYLCASSVQGQETQYFGPGTRLLVL.

The CDR3 nucleotides read TGTGCCAGCAGCTTAGCAGGGAAAGCTGAAGCTTTCTTT. Translated: CASSLAGKAEAFF. The chain has TRBV11-2 and TRBJ1-1; D may be TRBD1 (5 bases). The germline V and J ends were trimmed by 1 base and 6 bases, with 9 bases remaining between them. Germline CDR1 reads SGHAT; CDR2 reads FQNNGV. The CDR3 length is 13 residues.

The chain links TRBV19 to TRBJ1-2, with 8 bases matching TRBD1. This CDR3 contains 14 residues. Germline trimming cut 3 bases from V and 4 bases from J; bases unmatched to any gene: 4. Germline CDR1 reads LNHDA; CDR2 reads SQIVND (reference sequence). Here the CDR3 reads CASSIGTGSYGYTF. DNA for the CDR3: TGTGCCAGTAGTATCGGGACAGGATCCTATGGCTACACCTTC.

Points on this clone: The same CDR3 also results from other DNA sequences found in this sample. This chain connects TRBV18 to TRBJ1-2, with D possibly TRBD1 on 5 matching bases. Per the germline V gene, CDR1 is KGHSH and CDR2 is LQKENI. The CDR3 is made up of 13 amino acids. Trimming removed 6 bases from V and 1 base from J, with 9 bases in between. In DNA form, the CDR3 reads TGTGCCAGCTCCATCCAGGGTAACTATGGCTACACCTTC. Its protein is CASSIQGNYGYTF.

This chain links TRBV29-1 with TRBJ2-5, with 11 nucleotides matching TRBD2. CDR3 length equals 13 residues. CDR1 SQVTM and CDR2 ANQGSEA come from the germline V gene. The trim removed 3 bases at V and 5 bases at J, leaving 2 bases unmatched. The DNA for the CDR3 is TGCAGCGTTGAGACTAGCGGGGATGAGACCCAGTACTTC. Amino acids: CSVETSGDETQYF.

V gene TRBV5-1 combines with J gene TRBJ2-2, with a weak D call TRBD1 (6 bases). The germline V gene encodes CDR1 SGHRS and CDR2 YFSETQ. V was cut by 3 bases and J by 7 bases, with 10 bases left in between. This CDR3 is built from 13 residues. The CDR3 sequence: CASSSTGLGELFF. CDR3 nucleotides: TGCGCCAGCAGCTCGACAGGTCTCGGGGAGCTGTTTTTT.

The V and J genes are TRBV12-5 and TRBJ2-7; D gene unclear. V lost 4 bases and J lost 1, with 11 bases in between. The CDR3 covers 14 residues. CDR1 is LGHNT and CDR2 is FRNRAP in the germline V gene. CDR3 region: CASGSPTSSYEQYF. Written as DNA, the CDR3 is TGTGCTAGTGGTTCCCCAACATCTTCCTACGAGCAGTACTTC.

CDR3 region: CASSSLRGLNEKLFF. Here the CDR3 DNA reads TGTGCCAGCAGCTCGCTCAGGGGCCTTAATGAAAAACTGTTTTTT. This chain uses TRBV5-6 with TRBJ1-4, with a possible D match to TRBD1 (6 bases). Germline CDR1 and CDR2: SGHDT and YYEEEE. The CDR3 spans 15 residues. The V and J ends lost 3 bases and 4 bases respectively, with 13 bases between them.